The entry below describes one T cell receptor (beta chain). Its antigen is unidentified. Other DNA sequences in the sample encode the same CDR3. This sample was included in a study of a mutant IDH1 vaccine in newly diagnosed glioma. Looking at the study overall: Beginning 4-6 weeks after radiotherapy alone, or with temozolomide cycles, vaccination took place. Patients under treatment included 62.5% males and about 40% females and had a mean age of approximately 40 years. Radiotherapy, temozolomide, or both had been given previously, and both were given to most.

Time point specified: week 11, during vaccination. With topical imiquimod, each dose of the vaccine consisted of 300 ug of mutant IDH1 20-mer peptide. Points from the study as a whole: There were vaccine-induced immune responses in roughly 93% of the patients.

The CDR3 covers 13 residues. Germline values: CDR1 LNHDA, CDR2 SQIVND (reference sequence). Trimming took 6 bases from V and 8 from J, leaving 13 bases between them. Data came from immunoSEQ multiplex PCR; TCRdb stores just in-frame clones and leaves some out. Of tens of thousands of clones in the sample, 84% were seen once. The clonotype was recovered from a woman between 50 and 59 years old with glioma. Sample: PBMCs, taken from a glioma patient whose treatment included an IDH1 peptide vaccine. The V and J genes are TRBV19 and TRBJ2-2; D could derive from TRBD1 or TRBD2 (6 bases each). The CDR3 nucleotides are TGTGCCAGTAGCACAGGCGGGACAGGGGAGCTGTTTTTT. The encoded protein is CASSTGGTGELFF.